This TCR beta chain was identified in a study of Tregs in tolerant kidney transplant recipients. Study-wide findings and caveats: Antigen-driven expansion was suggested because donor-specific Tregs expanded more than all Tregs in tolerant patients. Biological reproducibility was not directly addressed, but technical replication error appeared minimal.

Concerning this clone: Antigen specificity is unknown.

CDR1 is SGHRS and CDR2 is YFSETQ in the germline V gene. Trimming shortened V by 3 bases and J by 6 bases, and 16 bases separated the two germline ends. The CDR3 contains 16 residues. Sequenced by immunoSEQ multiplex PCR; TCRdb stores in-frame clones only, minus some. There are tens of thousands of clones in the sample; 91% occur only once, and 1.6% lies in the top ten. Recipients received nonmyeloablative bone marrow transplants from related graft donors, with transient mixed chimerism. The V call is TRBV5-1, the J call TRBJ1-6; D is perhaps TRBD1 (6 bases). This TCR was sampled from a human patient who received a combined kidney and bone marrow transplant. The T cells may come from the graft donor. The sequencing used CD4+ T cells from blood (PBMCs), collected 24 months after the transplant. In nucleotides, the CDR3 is TGCGCCAGCAGCTCTCGGGGGGCGCCCGGTAATTCACCCCTCCACTTT. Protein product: CASSSRGAPGNSPLHF.